This TCR beta chain comes out of a study of OX40 agonist ivuxolimab in advanced cancers. About the research overall: Patients treated during dose escalation were battling hepatocellular carcinoma, melanoma, renal cell or head and neck cancer. The dose-escalation cohort was just under 85% male, with a mean age of about 60 years, ranging roughly 20 to 90.

This CDR3 contains 16 residues. Trimming removed 1 base at V and 1 base at J, with 12 bases between. Germline assignment: CDR1 SGHTA and CDR2 FQGTGA. Sequenced by immunoSEQ multiplex PCR; TCRdb stores in-frame clones only, minus some. In the table there are about 64,000 clones, roughly 89% of which are singletons. Note on this clone: Its specificity is unknown.

Study results and caveats: Some nonresponders likewise displayed low normalized T-cell clonal expansion. Among the lowest levels of clonal expansion were found in partial responders at 0.1-3.0 mg/kg.

V gene TRBV7-3 combines with J gene TRBJ2-3, with D maybe TRBD1 (5 bases). Material: CD4+ or CD8+ T cells sorted from blood, obtained in a trial of the OX40 agonist ivuxolimab. This TCR was recovered from an adult with an advanced solid tumor such as melanoma, head and neck, liver or kidney cancer. For the CDR3, the DNA is TGTGCCAGCAGCTTAAACCCCACAGGCCGCACAGATACGCAGTATTTT. It is translated as CASSLNPTGRTDTQYF.